This T cell receptor (beta chain) was found in a study of blood T cell repertoires in COVID-19. CDR1 and CDR2 (germline): SGHNT, YYREEE (reference sequence). This CDR3 is built from 14 residues. Trimming removed 1 base from V and 1 base from J, with 9 bases in between. Libraries were prepared by immunoSEQ multiplex PCR; TCRdb keeps only in-frame clonotypes and omits some of them. The data contain fewer than 300,000 clones, 90% to 95% of them singletons. Sequenced: peripheral blood. V gene TRBV5-4 combines with J gene TRBJ2-7; the D gene is possibly TRBD1 (5 bases). The TCR was taken from a woman in her 30s with COVID-19, enrolled during active disease. The CDR3 DNA reads TGTGCCAGCAGCTTGAAGGGGATTTCCTACGAGCAGTACTTC. Amino acids: CASSLKGISYEQYF.